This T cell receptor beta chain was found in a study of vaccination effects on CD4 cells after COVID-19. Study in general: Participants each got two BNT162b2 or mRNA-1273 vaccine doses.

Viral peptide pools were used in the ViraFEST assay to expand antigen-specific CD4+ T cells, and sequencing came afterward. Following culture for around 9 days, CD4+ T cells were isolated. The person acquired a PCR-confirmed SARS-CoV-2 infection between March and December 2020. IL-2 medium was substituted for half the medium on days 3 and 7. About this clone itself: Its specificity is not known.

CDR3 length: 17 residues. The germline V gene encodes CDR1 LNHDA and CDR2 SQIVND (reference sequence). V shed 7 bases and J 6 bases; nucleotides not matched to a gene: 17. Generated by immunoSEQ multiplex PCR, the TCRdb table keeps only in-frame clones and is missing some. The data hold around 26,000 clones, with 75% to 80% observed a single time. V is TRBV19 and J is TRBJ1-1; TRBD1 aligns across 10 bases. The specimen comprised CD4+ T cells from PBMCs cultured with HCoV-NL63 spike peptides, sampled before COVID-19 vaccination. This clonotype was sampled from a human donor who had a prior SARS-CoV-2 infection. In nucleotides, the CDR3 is TGTGCCAGTACCCCGGGCGGAGACAGGGGGCCGTCGTCTGAAGCTTTCTTT. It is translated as CASTPGGDRGPSSEAFF.